This TCR beta chain emerged from a study of long-term antiretroviral therapy in people with HIV. This was the immunoSEQ v3.0 assay at survey level. Only in-frame clones appear in the TCRdb table, and some are missing; sequencing was by immunoSEQ multiplex PCR. The sample has 20,000 to 25,000 clones; around 80% are singletons. The V gene's germline CDR1 is SQVTM and CDR2 ANQGSEA. J gave up 1 base and V 4 bases, and 7 bases lay outside the gene matches. This CDR3 region has 17 residues. In the United States, treatment was given to all participants with HIV. This sequence was found in a man aged 50 to 60 with HIV. V gene TRBV29-1 combines with J gene TRBJ2-3; TRBD2 aligns across 14 bases. Sequenced material: unsorted PBMCs, taken 0.3 years after starting antiretroviral therapy. CDR3 DNA sequence: TGCAGCGTTGCCCGACTAGCGGGGGGGTTAGGCACAGATACGCAGTATTTT. Its translation: CSVARLAGGLGTDTQYF.